A single sample is the source of the 29 T cell receptor beta chains below, sequenced in a study of technical replicates of blood from a handful of donors. Some clones are missing from TCRdb's copy, which holds only in-frame ones; the method was immunoSEQ multiplex PCR. Of nearly 80,000 clones listed, about 96% are singletons. Specimen: T cells isolated from PBMCs. These receptors originate from a human donor in good health.

In nucleotides, the CDR3 is TGTGCCAGCAGTTACTACAGGGGAACTGAAGCTTTCTTT. This codes for CASSYYRGTEAFF. The chain couples TRBV6-5 to TRBJ1-1; 7 positions match TRBD1. In germline, CDR1 is MNHEY, CDR2 SVGAGI. Trimming at V came to 1 base and at J to 5 bases, leaving 1 base not matched to a gene. The length of the CDR3 is 13 residues.

The chain links TRBV15 to TRBJ2-7; D gene uncertain. The CDR3 has 14 residues. CDR1 and CDR2 from the germline V gene are LNHNV and YYDKDF (reference sequence). V was cut by 3 bases and J by 2 bases, with 11 bases left in between. CDR3 DNA: TGTGCCACCAGCAGTATACGAGGCCCCTACGAGCAGTACTTC. As protein: CATSSIRGPYEQYF. Looking up the rest from reference TRBV15 and TRBJ2-7 gives the full variable domain: DAMVIQNPRYQVTQFGKPVTLSCSQTLNHNVMYWYQQKSSQAPKLLFHYYDKDFNNEADTPDNFQSRRPNTSFCFLDIRSPGLGDTAMYLCATSSIRGPYEQYFGPGTRLTVT.

This CDR3 reads CASSPQKDRVNYGYTF. As DNA, the CDR3 is TGTGCCAGCAGCCCTCAGAAAGACAGGGTGAACTATGGCTACACCTTC. The chain uses TRBV5-4 and TRBJ1-2; 7 bases are shared with TRBD1. This CDR3 has 16 residues. V trimming: 4 bases; J trimming: 2 bases; junction bases outside the gene matches: 11. Per the germline V gene, CDR1 is SGHNT and CDR2 is YYREEE (reference sequence). The full variable domain, completed using reference TRBV5-4 and TRBJ1-2, is ETGVTQSPTHLIKTRGQQVTLRCSSQSGHNTVSWYQQALGQGPQFIFQYYREEENGRGNFPPRFSGLQFPNYSSELNVNALELDDSALYLCASSPQKDRVNYGYTFGSGTRLTVV.

The CDR3 here is CASSLELAPTYEQYF. The CDR3 nucleotides read TGTGCCAGCAGCTTGGAACTAGCGCCTACCTACGAGCAGTACTTC. This sequence joins TRBV5-4 and TRBJ2-7; 7 bases align to TRBD2. Unmatched junction bases numbered 5, after V lost 0 bases and J lost 2 bases. This CDR3 is built from 15 residues. Germline CDR1 SGHNT, CDR2 YYREEE (reference sequence).

DNA for the CDR3: TGTGCCAGCAGCTTACTCGGGTCGAACACCGGGGAGCTGTTTTTT. Its translation: CASSLLGSNTGELFF. The V call is TRBV11-3, the J call TRBJ2-2; no definite D call. CDR3 length equals 15 residues. The V and J ends lost 2 bases and 0 bases respectively, with 7 bases between them. Looked up from germline, CDR1 is SGHNT and CDR2 is YENEEA.

The V call is TRBV11-2, the J call TRBJ1-4; 8 nucleotides align to TRBD1. The CDR3 loop spans 14 amino acids. Trimming took 2 bases from V and 8 from J; bases not matched to a gene: 4. Germline V gene data show CDR1 as SGHAT and CDR2 as FQNNGV. CDR3 loop: CASSLSAGGEKLFF. The CDR3 nucleotides are TGTGCCAGCAGCTTAAGTGCAGGGGGCGAAAAACTGTTTTTT.

The rearrangement links TRBV2 to TRBJ2-4; the match to TRBD1 covers 10 bases. The CDR3 contains 15 residues. CDR1 SNHLY and CDR2 FYNNEI come from the germline V gene. V dropped 4 bases and J dropped 7; count of bases not matched to a gene: 7. CDR3 sequence reads: CASSGNRDRGNIQYF. CDR3 nucleotides: TGTGCCAGCAGTGGTAACCGGGACAGGGGCAACATTCAGTACTTC.

The V and J genes are TRBV19 and TRBJ2-7; 11 bases line up with TRBD1. The CDR3 sequence is 15 residues long. J lost 3 bases, V lost 3 bases, and 4 bases had no gene match. Looked up from germline, CDR1 is LNHDA and CDR2 is SQIVND (reference sequence). The CDR3 nucleotides are TGTGCCAGTAGTATCAGGACAGGGGGCGGCTACGAGCAGTACTTC. Translated: CASSIRTGGGYEQYF.

The CDR3 loop is CASSPQSSGSATGELFF. In DNA, the CDR3 is TGTGCCAGCTCACCACAATCGTCCGGGTCAGCGACCGGGGAGCTGTTTTTT. The chain has TRBV18 and TRBJ2-2, with D hard to call. This CDR3 has 17 residues. Trimming removed 1 base at V and 5 bases at J, with 17 bases between. Germline CDR1 KGHSH, CDR2 LQKENI.

The chain is built from TRBV28 and TRBJ1-5; 7 bases align to TRBD1. Looked up from germline, CDR1 is MDHEN and CDR2 is SYDVKM. V shed 6 bases and J 5 bases; nucleotides not matched to a gene: 4. This CDR3 has 13 amino acids. In DNA form, the CDR3 reads TGTGCCAGCAGACGACAGGGCGATCAGCCCCAGCATTTT. Protein product: CASRRQGDQPQHF. The full variable domain, completed using reference TRBV28 and TRBJ1-5, is DVKVTQSSRYLVKRTGEKVFLECVQDMDHENMFWYRQDPGLGLRLIYFSYDVKMKEKGDIPEGYSVSREKKERFSLILESASTNQTSMYLCASRRQGDQPQHFGDGTRLSIL.

The chain is built from TRBV2 and TRBJ1-1; D is unclear. Trimming took 4 bases from V and 0 from J, leaving 9 bases between them. CDR1 is SNHLY, CDR2 FYNNEI, per germline. The CDR3 runs to 14 residues. The CDR3 is CASSVSALNTEAFF. The CDR3 DNA sequence: TGTGCCAGCAGTGTGAGTGCGCTGAACACTGAAGCTTTCTTT.

V usage is TRBV28 and J usage is TRBJ2-7; no clear D gene. Looked up from germline, CDR1 is MDHEN and CDR2 is SYDVKM. V was clipped by 4 bases and J by 5 bases, with 9 bases between them. The CDR3 covers 12 residues. In DNA, the CDR3 is TGTGCCAGCAGTTCACCTGGAGACGAGCAGTACTTC. Protein: CASSSPGDEQYF.

This chain uses TRBV30 with TRBJ1-1; D may be TRBD1 (6 bases). Deletions cut 0 bases from V and 11 bases from J, with 13 bases between. The CDR3 spans 12 residues. Germline-derived CDR1 and CDR2 are GTSNPN and SVGIG (reference sequence). The CDR3 nucleotides are TGTGCCTGGAGTGTTATGGGGGCGCGGGCTTTCTTT. Its protein is CAWSVMGARAFF.

About this clone itself: Other DNA sequences in this sample translate to the same CDR3. The rearrangement joins TRBV30 to TRBJ1-5; D is uncertain. Trimming removed 0 bases at V and 2 bases at J, with 5 bases between. There are 13 residues in the CDR3. The germline CDR1 and CDR2 sequences are GTSNPN and SVGIG (reference sequence). CDR3 in amino acids: CAWSVQGNQPQHF. CDR3 in DNA: TGTGCCTGGAGTGTTCAGGGCAATCAGCCCCAGCATTTT.

The V and J genes are TRBV6-6 and TRBJ2-4, with D uncertain. V gave up 5 bases and J gave up 0 bases, with 5 bases separating them. This CDR3 region has 13 residues. Germline lookup yields CDR1 MNHNY and CDR2 SVGAGI (reference sequence). CDR3 sequence: CASSPVAKNIQYF. Here the CDR3 DNA reads TGTGCCAGCAGTCCTGTAGCCAAAAACATTCAGTACTTC.

This clone showed up just once. Germline and junction disagree at one end, which may indicate a read error. This chain's CDR3 is CASSQDSGELFF. CDR3 nucleotides: TGTGCTAGCAGCCAAGACTCCGGGGAGCTGTTTTTT. The gene calls are TRBV7-7 and TRBJ2-2; D is unclear. The CDR3 loop spans 12 amino acids. Germline V gene sequence: CDR1 SSHAT, CDR2 FNYEAQ (reference sequence).

The chain combines TRBV7-2 with TRBJ2-7; tentatively, D is TRBD2 (6 bases). V was shortened by 1 base and J by 9 bases, with 19 bases between the two germline ends. Germline V gene lookup returns CDR1 SGHTA and CDR2 FQGNSA. The CDR3 loop spans 15 amino acids. The CDR3 DNA follows: TGTGCCAGCAGCTTAGATGCGGGGACCCAAGTCGGGCAGTACTTC. Translation: CASSLDAGTQVGQYF.

The chain carries TRBV5-6 and TRBJ2-1; perhaps TRBD2 as D (6 bases). Germline CDR1 and CDR2: SGHDT and YYEEEE. The V gene lost 2 bases and the J gene lost 7 bases, with 13 bases spanning the gap. The CDR3 totals 14 residues. This CDR3 is CASSFREFRNEQFF. The CDR3 DNA reads TGTGCCAGCAGCTTCCGGGAGTTTAGGAATGAGCAGTTCTTC.

This clone occurred a few times. The V gene is TRBV10-1, the J gene TRBJ2-1, with 9 bases identical to TRBD2. V gave up 6 bases and J gave up 4 bases; unmatched junction bases: 10. The V gene's germline CDR1 is WNHNN and CDR2 SYGVQD (reference sequence). The CDR3 extends over 16 amino acids. CDR3 nucleotide sequence: TGCGCCAGCAGCCTCTCAACTAGCGGGCCTTACAATGAGCAGTTCTTC. As protein: CASSLSTSGPYNEQFF.

The chain joins TRBV5-1 to TRBJ2-3; tentatively, D is TRBD1 (6 bases). Germline CDR1 is SGHRS and CDR2 is YFSETQ. CDR3 length equals 16 residues. Trimming removed 1 base at V and 0 bases at J, with 12 bases between. The CDR3 sequence is CASSLPGTTSTDTQYF. The CDR3 DNA reads as TGCGCCAGCAGCTTGCCCGGGACAACTAGCACAGATACGCAGTATTTT.

The genes are TRBV4-2 and TRBJ2-7, with D unresolved. V lost 2 bases and J lost 4, with 9 bases in between. Germline CDR1 is LGHNA and CDR2 is YNFKEQ. This CDR3 has 13 amino acids. For the CDR3, the DNA is TGTGCCAGCAGCCAACGGAGTGGGTACGAGCAGTACTTC. The encoded protein is CASSQRSGYEQYF.

The chain uses TRBV28 and TRBJ2-5; 8 bases map to TRBD2. V gave up 3 bases and J gave up 5 bases; unmatched junction bases: 5. From germline, CDR1 is MDHEN and CDR2 SYDVKM. There are 14 residues in the CDR3. CDR3 sequence reads: CASSFWGLVETQYF. The CDR3 DNA sequence: TGTGCCAGCAGTTTCTGGGGACTAGTGGAGACCCAGTACTTC. Using reference TRBV28 and TRBJ2-5 for the parts outside the CDR3, the full variable domain is DVKVTQSSRYLVKRTGEKVFLECVQDMDHENMFWYRQDPGLGLRLIYFSYDVKMKEKGDIPEGYSVSREKKERFSLILESASTNQTSMYLCASSFWGLVETQYFGPGTRLLVL.

The chain has TRBV7-8 and TRBJ2-5; D is unresolved. The CDR3 has 14 residues. Germline lookup yields CDR1 SGHVS and CDR2 FQNEAQ. Trimming took off 7 bases at V and 4 bases at J, with 16 bases between the two ends. This chain's CDR3 is CASTEVRLPETQYF. For the CDR3, the DNA is TGTGCCAGCACAGAGGTGCGTTTGCCAGAGACCCAGTACTTC.

The chain combines TRBV29-1 with TRBJ1-2, with D hard to call. There are 13 residues in the CDR3. The V end lost 4 bases, the J end lost 5 bases, and 14 bases lay between the germline ends. CDR1 is SQVTM, CDR2 ANQGSEA, per germline. CDR3 in DNA: TGCAGCGTTGGAGGGAAAGGAGGGTATGGCTACACCTTC. Residues: CSVGGKGGYGYTF.

The rearrangement uses TRBV6-6 and TRBJ1-5; D gene uncertain. Germline assignment: CDR1 MNHNY and CDR2 SVGAGI (reference sequence). There are 13 residues in the CDR3. Trimming removed 2 bases from V and 5 bases from J, with 7 bases in between. For the CDR3, the DNA is TGTGCCAGCAGTTACGGGCAGGATCAGCCCCAGCATTTT. This encodes CASSYGQDQPQHF.

The chain has TRBV6-5 and TRBJ2-7, with D tentatively TRBD2 (6 bases). V was clipped by 7 bases and J by 1 base, with 17 bases between them. The CDR3 extends over 15 amino acids. Germline lookup yields CDR1 MNHEY and CDR2 SVGAGI. The CDR3 sequence: CASIPTWRGSYEQYF. The CDR3 region has the DNA TGTGCCAGCATCCCTACGTGGCGGGGATCCTACGAGCAGTACTTC.

The rearrangement uses TRBV15 and TRBJ2-7; a possible D gene is TRBD1 (5 bases). Germline lookup yields CDR1 LNHNV and CDR2 YYDKDF (reference sequence). With 4 bases removed from V and 5 bases from J, the gap between germline ends came to 15 bases. The CDR3 has 14 residues. CDR3 sequence (DNA): TGTGCCACCAGCACCCAGGAAGGGGTGGACGAGCAGTACTTC. Encoded protein: CATSTQEGVDEQYF.

The gene calls are TRBV28 and TRBJ1-2; perhaps TRBD1 as D (5 bases). This CDR3 region has 13 residues. Germline lookup yields CDR1 MDHEN and CDR2 SYDVKM. Trimming removed 3 bases at V and 3 bases at J, with 8 bases between. CDR3 DNA sequence: TGTGCCAGCAGTTTCACAGGCTACTATGGCTACACCTTC. Its translation is CASSFTGYYGYTF.

The rearrangement joins TRBV7-3 to TRBJ2-1; D gene ambiguous. Between the trimmed V and J ends, which lost 5 bases and 7 bases, there was a span of 6 bases. The CDR3 runs 11 residues. Germline V lookup: CDR1 SGHTA, CDR2 FQGTGA. The CDR3 reads CASSQTNEQFF. The DNA for the CDR3 is TGTGCCAGCAGCCAGACAAATGAGCAGTTCTTC.